This TCR beta chain stems from a study of T-cell memory formation after mild COVID-19. Findings and caveats of the study: Day 15 to 85 contracting clones showed balanced CD4/CD8; day 15 to 37 expanders favored CD4+. Prior to infection, memory already included some responding clones, suggesting cross-reactive memory joined.

There are a few counts of this clonotype. No antigen is known for it. Trimming left V 5 bases short and J 6 bases short, with 10 bases between. Germline CDR1 GTSNPN, CDR2 SVGIG (reference sequence). The CDR3 contains 11 residues. It was 5'RACE with constant-segment primers that produced the TCR alpha and TCR beta cDNA libraries, which carried sample barcodes and UMIs. TCRdb re-analysed the 5' RACE reads in MiXCR, keeping a single row per CDR3 protein. Of around 260,000 distinct CDR3 sequences listed, roughly 16% were seen once; the top ten hold around a fifth. Sequencing used PBMCs or a T cell subset sorted from them (not recorded which). This TCR was recovered from a man aged 18 to 35 who had mild COVID-19 (a few samples of this study predate the infection). Cell type and time point are not known. The genes are TRBV30 and TRBJ1-2; no firm D call. CDR3 nucleotide sequence: TGTGCCTGGGCCCGAATGCATGGCTACACCTTC. Protein: CAWARMHGYTF.